The source of this T cell receptor (beta chain) is a study of blood T cell repertoires in COVID-19. Whole-study context: Sites across the United States, Italy and Spain contributed samples from acute and convalescent COVID-19.

Looked up from germline, CDR1 is LGHDT and CDR2 is YNNKEL (reference sequence). V lost 5 bases, J lost 2 bases, and 7 bases stayed unmatched. This CDR3 spans 16 amino acids. Original handling: Using reference gene primer amplification, nucleated cell counts were estimated. Assay: immunoSEQ multiplex PCR; the TCRdb copy retains only in-frame clones and omits some. V and J calls and clone size come straight from that table; D and trimming were deduced from the DNA. The sample includes roughly 170,000 clones, about 87% of them seen just once. This receptor was obtained from a woman aged 70-85 years with COVID-19, enrolled during active disease. The sample comprised peripheral blood. The rearrangement links TRBV3-1 (or the pseudogene TRBV3-2) to TRBJ1-5; 9 positions agree with TRBD1. For the CDR3, the DNA is TGTGCCAGCAGCAACCGACGGGACAGGGGCAATCAGCCCCAGCATTTT. As protein: CASSNRRDRGNQPQHF.